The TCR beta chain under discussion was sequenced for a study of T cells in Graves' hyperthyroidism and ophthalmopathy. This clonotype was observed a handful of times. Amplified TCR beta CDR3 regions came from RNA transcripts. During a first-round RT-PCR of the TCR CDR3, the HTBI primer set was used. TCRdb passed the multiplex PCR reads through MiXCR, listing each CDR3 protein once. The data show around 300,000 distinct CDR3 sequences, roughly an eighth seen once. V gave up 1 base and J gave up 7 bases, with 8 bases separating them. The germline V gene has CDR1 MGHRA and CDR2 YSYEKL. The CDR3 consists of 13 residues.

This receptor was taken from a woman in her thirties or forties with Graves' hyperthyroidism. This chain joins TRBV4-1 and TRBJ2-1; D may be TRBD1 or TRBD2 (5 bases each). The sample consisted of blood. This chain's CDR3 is CASSQAGPNEQFF. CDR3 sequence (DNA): TGCGCCAGCAGCCAAGCGGGACCAAATGAGCAGTTCTTC.